This T cell receptor (beta chain) was observed in a study of T cell clonality in common variable immunodeficiency. TCRdb's copy holds only in-frame clones and misses some; the assay was immunoSEQ multiplex PCR. There are roughly 50,000 clones in the sample, none observed a single time. This clone was observed many times. Its target is not known. From the germline J gene comes the end of the CDR3, since the read stops 3 residues before it. The same CDR3 can be traced to other DNA sequences in this sample. The study's findings and limits: The cause of increased CVID clonality remains unclear without subpopulation sequencing. CVID subjects had higher TCRbeta clonality than healthy controls, most marked in about a third.

There are 13 residues in the CDR3. Germline CDR1 reads SEHNR; CDR2 reads FQNEAQ (reference sequence). The V segment lost 3 bases and the J segment 6 bases; nucleotides outside the gene matches: 2. This TCR came from a person aged 18 to 70 in good health. Source material: peripheral blood mononuclear cells. This chain joins TRBV7-9 and TRBJ2-1; TRBD1 agrees at 7 bases. CDR3: CASSLTGSNEQFF. The CDR3 DNA, read in part, is TGTGCCAGCAGCTTGACAGGGAGCAATGAG.